This TCR beta chain was captured by sequencing in a study of glioma-infiltrating T cells after dendritic cell vaccination. Points from the study as a whole: Only a small number of patients had complete blood and tumor samples.

Up to 2 ug genomic DNA was used for TCRB CDR3 amplification. Measured with immunoSEQ multiplex PCR; TCRdb has only the in-frame clones, and not every one. The table has just under 85,000 clones, over 85% seen once. The V and J ends lost 7 bases and 5 bases, in that order; junction bases with no gene match: 9. This CDR3 contains 14 residues. Germline V lookup: CDR1 MNHEY, CDR2 SVGAGI. This clone has only one observation. The antigen is not known. The chain is built from TRBV6-5 and TRBJ2-5, with 8 nucleotides matching TRBD2. This clonotype was sampled from a human donor with glioblastoma. This specimen consisted of blood, obtained before dendritic cell vaccination. The DNA for the CDR3 is TGTGCCAGCAACGGCGGGGGGTCGAGGGAGACCCAGTACTTC. It translates to CASNGGGSRETQYF.